This note documents a single TCR beta chain sequence. This record comes from a study of blood T cell repertoires in COVID-19. Overall study context: T cells, B-cell-depleted T cells, or PBMCs supplied cDNA or gDNA.

Participant age was roughly 18 to 90 years, and participants resided in 24 US areas. Germline V CDR1 and CDR2: SGHVS, FNYEAQ. Trimming cost V 5 bases and J 7 bases; bases outside gene matches: 10. The CDR3 loop spans 16 amino acids. Generated by immunoSEQ multiplex PCR, the TCRdb table keeps only in-frame clones and is missing some. Among roughly 300,000 clones listed, 80% to 90% were seen once. V usage is TRBV7-6 and J usage is TRBJ1-5; 11 bases fit TRBD1. Sequencing was done on a sample of PBMCs or T cells enriched from blood (not recorded which). The sequence came from a middle-aged woman with acute COVID-19. For the CDR3, the DNA is TGTGCCAGCAGCCCTCGACGGGACAGGGGGGGGCAGCCCCAGCATTTT. This sequence encodes CASSPRRDRGGQPQHF.